Described below is a single T cell receptor (beta chain) sequence and its context. The antigen is unknown. This sample stems from a study of cytotoxic CD8 clonotypes in ibrutinib-treated CLL. The wider study: The patients, under 13 relapsed/refractory and around 15 treatment-naive, included around 18 who were IGHV unmutated. Patients attained approximately 24 partial and 2 complete responses; at median roughly 73 months, roughly 15 remained remitted while 12 progressed.

General observations from the study: Baseline clonality, above age-matched healthy donor levels, tracked circulating CD8+ T-cell counts.

Depth targeted 1 in 200,000 to 1 in 1 million T cells, averaging 10x coverage per clonotype. The method was immunoSEQ multiplex PCR; TCRdb's version includes in-frame clones alone and lacks a portion of them. The repertoire holds about 84,000 clones, with about 82% as singletons. Unmatched junction bases numbered 1, after V lost 2 bases and J lost 2 bases. Germline values: CDR1 LNHNV, CDR2 YYDKDF (reference sequence). This CDR3 has 14 amino acids. The source was PBMCs, collected before ibrutinib treatment. The clonotype originates from a human donor with chronic lymphocytic leukemia. The chain carries TRBV15 and TRBJ2-5, with 8 bases matching TRBD1. The CDR3, as DNA: TGTGCCACCAGCAGAAGGACAGGGCAAGAGACCCAGTACTTC. This encodes CATSRRTGQETQYF.